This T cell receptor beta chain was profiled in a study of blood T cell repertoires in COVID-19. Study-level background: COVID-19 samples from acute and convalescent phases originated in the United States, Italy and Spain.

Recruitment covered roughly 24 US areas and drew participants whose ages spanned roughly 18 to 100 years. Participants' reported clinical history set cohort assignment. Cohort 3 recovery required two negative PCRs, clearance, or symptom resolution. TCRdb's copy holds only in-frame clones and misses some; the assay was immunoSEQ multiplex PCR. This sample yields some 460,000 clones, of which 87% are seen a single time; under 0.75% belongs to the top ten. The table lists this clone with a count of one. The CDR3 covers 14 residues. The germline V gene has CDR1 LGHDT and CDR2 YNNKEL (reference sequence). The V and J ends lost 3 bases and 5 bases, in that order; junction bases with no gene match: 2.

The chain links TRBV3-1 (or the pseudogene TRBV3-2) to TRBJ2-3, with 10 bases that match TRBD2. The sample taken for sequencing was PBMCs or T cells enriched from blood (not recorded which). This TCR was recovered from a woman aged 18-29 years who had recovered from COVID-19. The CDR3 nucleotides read TGTGCCAGCAGCCACAGCGGGGGGGGAGATACGCAGTATTTT. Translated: CASSHSGGGDTQYF.